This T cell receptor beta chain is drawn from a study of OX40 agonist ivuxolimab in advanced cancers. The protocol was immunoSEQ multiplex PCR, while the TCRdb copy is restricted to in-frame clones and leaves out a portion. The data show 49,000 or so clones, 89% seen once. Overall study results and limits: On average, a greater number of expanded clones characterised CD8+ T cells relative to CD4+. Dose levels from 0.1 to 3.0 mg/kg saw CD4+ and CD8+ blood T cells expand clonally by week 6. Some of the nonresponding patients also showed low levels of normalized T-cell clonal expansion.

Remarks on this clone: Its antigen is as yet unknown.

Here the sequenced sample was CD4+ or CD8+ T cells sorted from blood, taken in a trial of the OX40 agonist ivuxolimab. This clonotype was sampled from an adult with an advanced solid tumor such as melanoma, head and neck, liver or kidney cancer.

The DNA of the CDR3 is TGTGCCAGTAGTATCAGTTTGAACACTGAAGCTTTCTTT. Its translation: CASSISLNTEAFF. This chain uses TRBV19 with TRBJ1-1; D unclear. Germline loops: CDR1 LNHDA, CDR2 SQIVND (reference sequence). V was pared by 3 bases and J by 0 bases, with 5 bases between. This CDR3 spans 13 amino acids.